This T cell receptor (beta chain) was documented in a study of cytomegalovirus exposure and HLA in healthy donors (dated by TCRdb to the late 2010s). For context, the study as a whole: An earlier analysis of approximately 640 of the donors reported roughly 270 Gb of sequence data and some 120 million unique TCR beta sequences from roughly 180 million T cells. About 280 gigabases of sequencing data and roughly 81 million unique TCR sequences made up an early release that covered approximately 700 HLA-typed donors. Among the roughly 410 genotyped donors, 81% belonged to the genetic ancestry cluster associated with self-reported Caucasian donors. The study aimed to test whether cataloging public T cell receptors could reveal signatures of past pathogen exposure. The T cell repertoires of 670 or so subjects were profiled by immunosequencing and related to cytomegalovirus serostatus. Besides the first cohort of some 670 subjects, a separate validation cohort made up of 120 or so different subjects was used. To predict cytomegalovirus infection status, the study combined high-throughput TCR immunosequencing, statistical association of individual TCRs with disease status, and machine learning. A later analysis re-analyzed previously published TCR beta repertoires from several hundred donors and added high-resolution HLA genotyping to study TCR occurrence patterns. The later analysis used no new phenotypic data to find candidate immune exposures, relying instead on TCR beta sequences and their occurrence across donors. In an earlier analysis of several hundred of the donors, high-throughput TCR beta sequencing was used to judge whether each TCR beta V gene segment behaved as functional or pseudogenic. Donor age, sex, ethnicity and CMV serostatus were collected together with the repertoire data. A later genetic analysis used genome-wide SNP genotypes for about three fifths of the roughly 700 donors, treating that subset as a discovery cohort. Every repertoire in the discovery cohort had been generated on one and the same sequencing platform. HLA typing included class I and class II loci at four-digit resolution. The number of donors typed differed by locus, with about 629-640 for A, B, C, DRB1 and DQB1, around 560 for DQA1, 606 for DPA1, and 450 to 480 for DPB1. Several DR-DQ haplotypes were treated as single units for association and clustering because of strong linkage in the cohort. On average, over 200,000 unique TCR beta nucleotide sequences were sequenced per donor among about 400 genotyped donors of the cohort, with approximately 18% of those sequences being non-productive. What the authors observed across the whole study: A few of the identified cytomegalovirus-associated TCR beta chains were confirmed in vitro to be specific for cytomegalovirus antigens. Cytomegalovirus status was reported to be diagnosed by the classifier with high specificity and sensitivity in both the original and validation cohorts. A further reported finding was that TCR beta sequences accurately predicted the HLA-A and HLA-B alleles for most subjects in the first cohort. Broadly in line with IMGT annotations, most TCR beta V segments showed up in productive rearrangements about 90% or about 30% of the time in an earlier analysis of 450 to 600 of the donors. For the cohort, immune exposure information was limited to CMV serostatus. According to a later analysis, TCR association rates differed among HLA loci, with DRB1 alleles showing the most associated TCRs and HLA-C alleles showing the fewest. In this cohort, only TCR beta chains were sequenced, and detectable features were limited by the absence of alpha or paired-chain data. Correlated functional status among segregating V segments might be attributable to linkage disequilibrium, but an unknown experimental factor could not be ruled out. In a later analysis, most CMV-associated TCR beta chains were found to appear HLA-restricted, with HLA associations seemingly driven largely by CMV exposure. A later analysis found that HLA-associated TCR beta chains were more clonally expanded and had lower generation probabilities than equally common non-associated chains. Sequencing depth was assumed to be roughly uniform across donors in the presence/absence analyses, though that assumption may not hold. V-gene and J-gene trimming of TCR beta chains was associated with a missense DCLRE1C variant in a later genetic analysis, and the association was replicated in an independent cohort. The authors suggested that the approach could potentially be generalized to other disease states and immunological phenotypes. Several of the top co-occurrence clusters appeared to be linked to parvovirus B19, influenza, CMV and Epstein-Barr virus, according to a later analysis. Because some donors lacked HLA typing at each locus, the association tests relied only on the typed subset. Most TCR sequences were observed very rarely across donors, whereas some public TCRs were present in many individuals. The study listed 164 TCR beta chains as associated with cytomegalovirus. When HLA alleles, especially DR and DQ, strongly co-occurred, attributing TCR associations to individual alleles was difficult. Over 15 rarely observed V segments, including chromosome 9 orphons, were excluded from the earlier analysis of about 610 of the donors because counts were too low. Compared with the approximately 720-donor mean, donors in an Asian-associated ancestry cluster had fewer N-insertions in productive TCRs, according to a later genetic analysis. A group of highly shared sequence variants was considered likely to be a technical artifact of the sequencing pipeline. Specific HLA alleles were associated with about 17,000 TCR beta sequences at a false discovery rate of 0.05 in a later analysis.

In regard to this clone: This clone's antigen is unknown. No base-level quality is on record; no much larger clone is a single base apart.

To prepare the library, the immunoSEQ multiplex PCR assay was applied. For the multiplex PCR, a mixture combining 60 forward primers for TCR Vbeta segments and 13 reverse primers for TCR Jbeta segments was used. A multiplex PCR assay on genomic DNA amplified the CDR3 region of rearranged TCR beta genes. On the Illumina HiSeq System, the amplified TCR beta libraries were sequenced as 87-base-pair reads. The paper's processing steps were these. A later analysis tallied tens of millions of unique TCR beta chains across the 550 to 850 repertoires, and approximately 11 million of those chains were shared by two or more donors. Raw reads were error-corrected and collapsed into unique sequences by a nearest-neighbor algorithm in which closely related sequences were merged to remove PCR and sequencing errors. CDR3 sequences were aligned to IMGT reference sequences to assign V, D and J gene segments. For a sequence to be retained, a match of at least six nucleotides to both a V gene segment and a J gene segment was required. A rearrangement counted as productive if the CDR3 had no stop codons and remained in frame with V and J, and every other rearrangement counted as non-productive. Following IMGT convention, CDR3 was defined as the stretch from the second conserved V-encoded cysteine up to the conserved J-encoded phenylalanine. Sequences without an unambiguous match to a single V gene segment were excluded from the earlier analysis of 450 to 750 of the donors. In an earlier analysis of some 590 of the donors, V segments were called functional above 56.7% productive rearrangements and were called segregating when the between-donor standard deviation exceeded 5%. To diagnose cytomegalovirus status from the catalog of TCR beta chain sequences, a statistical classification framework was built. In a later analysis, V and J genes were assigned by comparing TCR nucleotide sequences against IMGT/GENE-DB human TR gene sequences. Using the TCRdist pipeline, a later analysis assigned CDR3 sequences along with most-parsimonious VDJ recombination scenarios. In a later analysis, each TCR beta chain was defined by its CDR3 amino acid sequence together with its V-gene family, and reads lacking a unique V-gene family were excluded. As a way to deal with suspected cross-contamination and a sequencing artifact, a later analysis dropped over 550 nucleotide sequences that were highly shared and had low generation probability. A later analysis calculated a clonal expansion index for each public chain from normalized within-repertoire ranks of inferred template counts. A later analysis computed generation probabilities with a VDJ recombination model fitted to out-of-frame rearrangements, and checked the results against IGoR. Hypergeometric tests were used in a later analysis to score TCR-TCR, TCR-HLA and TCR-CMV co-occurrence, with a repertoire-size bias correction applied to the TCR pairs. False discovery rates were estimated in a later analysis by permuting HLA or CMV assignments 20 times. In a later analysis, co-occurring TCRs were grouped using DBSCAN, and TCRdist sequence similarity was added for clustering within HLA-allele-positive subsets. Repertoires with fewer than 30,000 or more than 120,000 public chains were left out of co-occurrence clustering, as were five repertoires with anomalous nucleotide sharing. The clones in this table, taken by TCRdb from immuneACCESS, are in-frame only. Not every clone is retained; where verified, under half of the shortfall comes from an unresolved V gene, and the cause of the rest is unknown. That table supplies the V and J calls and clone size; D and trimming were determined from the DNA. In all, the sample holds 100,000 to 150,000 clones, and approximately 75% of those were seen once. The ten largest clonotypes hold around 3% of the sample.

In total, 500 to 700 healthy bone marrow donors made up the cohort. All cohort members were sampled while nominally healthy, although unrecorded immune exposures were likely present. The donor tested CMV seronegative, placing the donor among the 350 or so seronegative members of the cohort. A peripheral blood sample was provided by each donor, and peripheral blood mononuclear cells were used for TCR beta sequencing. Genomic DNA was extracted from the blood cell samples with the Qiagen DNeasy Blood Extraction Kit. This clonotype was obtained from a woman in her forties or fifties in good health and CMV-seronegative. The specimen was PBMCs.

The CDR3 protein sequence reads: CASRWDRGFPEAFF. The DNA reads as follows: TGTGCCAGCAGATGGGACAGGGGTTTTCCTGAAGCTTTCTTT. Recombination linked TRBV11-2 to TRBJ1-1, with 10 bases matching TRBD1. Trimming accounts for 6 bases at V and 6 bases at J, while the number of junction bases matched to no gene is 7. CDR1 and CDR2, per the germline V gene, are SGHAT and FQNNGV. The CDR3 numbers 14 residues from cysteine through phenylalanine. Just CDR3 DNA is preserved here, 42 bases in frame from base 1.